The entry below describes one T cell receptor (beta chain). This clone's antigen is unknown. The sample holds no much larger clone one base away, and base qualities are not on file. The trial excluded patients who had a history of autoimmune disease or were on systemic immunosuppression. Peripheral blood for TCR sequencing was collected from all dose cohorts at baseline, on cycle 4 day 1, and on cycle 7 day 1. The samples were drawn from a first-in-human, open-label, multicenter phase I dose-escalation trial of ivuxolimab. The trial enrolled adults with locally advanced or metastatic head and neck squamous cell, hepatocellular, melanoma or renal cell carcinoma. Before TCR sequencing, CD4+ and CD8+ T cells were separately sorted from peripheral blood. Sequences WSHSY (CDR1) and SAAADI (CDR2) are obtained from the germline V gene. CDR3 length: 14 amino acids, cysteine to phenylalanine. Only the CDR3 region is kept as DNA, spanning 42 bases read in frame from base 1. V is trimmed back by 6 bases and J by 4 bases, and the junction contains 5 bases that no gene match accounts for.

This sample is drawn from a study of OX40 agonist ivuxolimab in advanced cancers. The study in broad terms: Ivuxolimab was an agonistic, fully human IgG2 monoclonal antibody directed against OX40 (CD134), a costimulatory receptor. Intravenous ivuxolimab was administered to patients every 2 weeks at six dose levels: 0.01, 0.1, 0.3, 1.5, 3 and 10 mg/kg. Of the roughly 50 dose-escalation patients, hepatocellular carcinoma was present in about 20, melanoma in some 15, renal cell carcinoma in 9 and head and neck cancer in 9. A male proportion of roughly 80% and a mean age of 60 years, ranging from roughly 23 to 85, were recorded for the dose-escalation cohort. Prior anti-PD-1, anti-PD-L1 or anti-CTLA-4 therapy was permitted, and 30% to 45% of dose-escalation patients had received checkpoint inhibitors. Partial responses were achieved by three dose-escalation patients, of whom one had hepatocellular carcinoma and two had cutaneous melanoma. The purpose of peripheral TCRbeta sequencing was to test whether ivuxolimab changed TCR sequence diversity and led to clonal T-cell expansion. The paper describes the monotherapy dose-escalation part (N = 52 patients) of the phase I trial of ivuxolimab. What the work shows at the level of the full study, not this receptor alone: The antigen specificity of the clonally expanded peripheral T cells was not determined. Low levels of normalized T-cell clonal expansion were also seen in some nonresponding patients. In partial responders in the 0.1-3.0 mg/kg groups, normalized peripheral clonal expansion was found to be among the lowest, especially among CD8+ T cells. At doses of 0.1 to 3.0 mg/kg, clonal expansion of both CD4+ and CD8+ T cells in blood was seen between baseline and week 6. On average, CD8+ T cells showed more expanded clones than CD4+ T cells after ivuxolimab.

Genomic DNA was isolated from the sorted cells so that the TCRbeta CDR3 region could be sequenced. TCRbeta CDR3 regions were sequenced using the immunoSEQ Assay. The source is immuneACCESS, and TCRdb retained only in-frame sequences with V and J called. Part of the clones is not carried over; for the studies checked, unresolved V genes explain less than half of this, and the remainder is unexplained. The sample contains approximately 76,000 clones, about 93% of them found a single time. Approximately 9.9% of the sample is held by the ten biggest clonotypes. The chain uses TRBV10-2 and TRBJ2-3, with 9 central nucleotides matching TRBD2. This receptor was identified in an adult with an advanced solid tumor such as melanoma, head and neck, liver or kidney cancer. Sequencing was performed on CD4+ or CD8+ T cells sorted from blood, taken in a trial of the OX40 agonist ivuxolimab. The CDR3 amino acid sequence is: CASSVAGAADTQYF. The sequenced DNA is TGCGCCAGCAGCGTAGCGGGAGCGGCAGATACGCAGTATTTT.